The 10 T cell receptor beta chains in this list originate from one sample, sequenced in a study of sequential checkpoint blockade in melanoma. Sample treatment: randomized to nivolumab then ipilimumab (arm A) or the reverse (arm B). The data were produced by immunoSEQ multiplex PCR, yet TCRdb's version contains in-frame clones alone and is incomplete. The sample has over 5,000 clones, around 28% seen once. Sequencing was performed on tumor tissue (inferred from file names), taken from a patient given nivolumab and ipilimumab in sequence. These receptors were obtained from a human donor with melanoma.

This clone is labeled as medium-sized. The CDR3 DNA reads as TGTGCCAGCAGTGACGGGCTAGCTGGTGATACGCAGTATTTT. Protein product: CASSDGLAGDTQYF. The chain uses TRBV6-8 and TRBJ2-3; TRBD2 might be the D (5 bases). Between the trimmed V and J ends, which lost 5 bases and 6 bases, there was a span of 15 bases. The CDR3 runs to 14 residues. Germline CDR1 MNHGY, CDR2 SAAAGT.

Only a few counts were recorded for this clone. CDR3 DNA: TGTGCCAGCAGTTCACACGGCGTACAGACCCAGTACTTC. Translation gives CASSSHGVQTQYF. The chain is built from TRBV28 and TRBJ2-5; no clear D. This CDR3 has 13 residues. CDR1 and CDR2 (germline): MDHEN, SYDVKM. V lost 4 bases, J lost 6 bases, and 12 bases lay in between.

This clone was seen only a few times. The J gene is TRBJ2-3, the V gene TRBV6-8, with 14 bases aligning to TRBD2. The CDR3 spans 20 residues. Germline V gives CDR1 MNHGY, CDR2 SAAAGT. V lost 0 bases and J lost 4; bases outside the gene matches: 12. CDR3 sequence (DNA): TGTGCCAGCAGTTACTCGAGGGGACTAGCGGGAGTTGGGGCCCCAGATACGCAGTATTTT. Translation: CASSYSRGLAGVGAPDTQYF.

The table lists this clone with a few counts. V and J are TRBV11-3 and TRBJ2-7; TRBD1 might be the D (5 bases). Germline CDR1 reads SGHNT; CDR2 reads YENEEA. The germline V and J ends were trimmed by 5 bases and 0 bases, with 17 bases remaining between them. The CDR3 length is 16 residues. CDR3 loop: CASSPYGQGLSYEQYF. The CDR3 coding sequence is TGTGCCAGCAGCCCCTACGGGCAGGGCCTCTCCTACGAGCAGTACTTC.

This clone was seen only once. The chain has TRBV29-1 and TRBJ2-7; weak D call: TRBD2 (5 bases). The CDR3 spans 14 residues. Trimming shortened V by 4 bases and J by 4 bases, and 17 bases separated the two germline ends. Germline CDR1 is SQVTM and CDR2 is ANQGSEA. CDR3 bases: TGCAGCGTTGTCATAGCGCGAGGCAATTACGAGCAGTACTTC. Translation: CSVVIARGNYEQYF.

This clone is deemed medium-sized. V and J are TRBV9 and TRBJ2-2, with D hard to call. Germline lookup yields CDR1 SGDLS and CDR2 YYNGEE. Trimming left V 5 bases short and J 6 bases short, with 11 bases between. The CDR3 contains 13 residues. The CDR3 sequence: CASRSGFAGELFF. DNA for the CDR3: TGTGCCAGCAGATCGGGTTTCGCCGGGGAGCTGTTTTTT.

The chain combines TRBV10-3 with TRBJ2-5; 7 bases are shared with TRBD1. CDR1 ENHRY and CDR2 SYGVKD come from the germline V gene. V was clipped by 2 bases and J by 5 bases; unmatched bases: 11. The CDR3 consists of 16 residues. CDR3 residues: CAISETSPTGIETQYF. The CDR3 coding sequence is TGTGCCATCAGTGAGACTTCGCCGACAGGGATTGAGACCCAGTACTTC.

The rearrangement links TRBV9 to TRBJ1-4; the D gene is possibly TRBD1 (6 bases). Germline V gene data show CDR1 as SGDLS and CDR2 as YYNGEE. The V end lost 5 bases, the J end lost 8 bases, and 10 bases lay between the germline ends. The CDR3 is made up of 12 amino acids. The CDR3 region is CASSLTGEKLFF. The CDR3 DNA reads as TGTGCCAGCAGTTTAACAGGGGAAAAACTGTTTTTT.

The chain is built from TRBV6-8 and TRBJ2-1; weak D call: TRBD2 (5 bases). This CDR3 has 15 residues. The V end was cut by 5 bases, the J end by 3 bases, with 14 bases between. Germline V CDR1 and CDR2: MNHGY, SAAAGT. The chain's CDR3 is CASSLVRGIYNEQFF. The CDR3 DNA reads TGTGCCAGCAGTCTTGTACGGGGTATCTACAATGAGCAGTTCTTC.

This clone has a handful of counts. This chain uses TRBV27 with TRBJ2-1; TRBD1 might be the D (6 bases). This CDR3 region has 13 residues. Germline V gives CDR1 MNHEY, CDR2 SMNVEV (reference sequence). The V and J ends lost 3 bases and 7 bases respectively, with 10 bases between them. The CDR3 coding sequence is TGTGCCAGCAGTTTCTCAGGGGATAATGAGCAGTTCTTC. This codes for CASSFSGDNEQFF.